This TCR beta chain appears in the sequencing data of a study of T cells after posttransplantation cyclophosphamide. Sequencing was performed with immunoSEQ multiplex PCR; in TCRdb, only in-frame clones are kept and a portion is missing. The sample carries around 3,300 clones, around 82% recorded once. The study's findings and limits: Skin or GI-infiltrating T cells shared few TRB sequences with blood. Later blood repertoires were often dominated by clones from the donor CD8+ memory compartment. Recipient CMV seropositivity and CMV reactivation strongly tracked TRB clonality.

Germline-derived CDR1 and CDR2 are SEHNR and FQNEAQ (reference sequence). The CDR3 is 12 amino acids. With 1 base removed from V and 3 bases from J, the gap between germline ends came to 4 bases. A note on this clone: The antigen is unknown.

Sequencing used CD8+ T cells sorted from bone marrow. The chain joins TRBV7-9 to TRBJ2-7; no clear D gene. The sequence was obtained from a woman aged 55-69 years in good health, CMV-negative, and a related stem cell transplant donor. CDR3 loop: CASSLGSYEQYF. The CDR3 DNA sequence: TGTGCCAGCAGCTTAGGCAGCTACGAGCAGTACTTC.